Detailed here is one T cell receptor (beta chain). In the original processing: Using reference gene primer amplification, nucleated cell counts were estimated. TCRdb keeps only in-frame clones here, not all; method: immunoSEQ multiplex PCR. For V, J and clone size, that table is used; D and trimming come from the DNA. Of about 160,000 clones in the sample, around 85% were seen once. Followed over time, Seattle patients had been enrolled while infection was active. This sample was taken from a study of blood T cell repertoires in COVID-19. Study-level information: COVID-19 samples collected from the United States, Italy and Spain covered acute and convalescent phases.

Germline lookup yields CDR1 SGHRS and CDR2 YFSETQ. The CDR3 consists of 15 residues. V was trimmed by 1 base and J by 1 base, leaving 11 bases between them. The V call is TRBV5-1, the J call TRBJ1-1, with D uncertain. Sequenced sample: peripheral blood. This clonotype was sampled from a man older than 75 with COVID-19, enrolled during active disease. Here the CDR3 reads CASSLTGSPNTEAFF. CDR3 coding DNA: TGCGCCAGCAGCTTGACCGGTTCTCCGAACACTGAAGCTTTCTTT.